A single TCR beta chain is shown here with its context. Its antigen is not identified. This specimen comes from a study of T cell responses to AZD1222 COVID-19 vaccine. Study at large: Second-dose schedules of about 4 or about 12 weeks were combined. General study findings and limits: Spike-specific TCR breadth and depth rose after two AZD1222 doses. Of spike-specific TCRs, nearly half reportedly target regions left unmutated in variants. Repertoire collection took place solely once the T cell response had peaked.

The CDR3 runs 15 residues. Germline lookup yields CDR1 SGHTA and CDR2 FQGNSA. Trimming took 1 base from V and 6 from J; bases not matched to a gene: 3. Repertoires were generated with immunoSEQ multiplex PCR, while TCRdb's copy carries only in-frame clones and drops some. The repertoire holds roughly 170,000 clones, just over 85% seen once, with approximately 0.49% in the top ten. This receptor was taken from an adult in good health. The sample in question was peripheral blood, obtained on day 0 of AZD1222 vaccination. This rearrangement joins TRBV7-2 to TRBJ1-6, with 7 bases identical to TRBD1. This chain's CDR3 is CASSLGGQPNSPLHF. In DNA form, the CDR3 reads TGTGCCAGCAGCTTAGGGGGACAGCCTAATTCACCCCTCCACTTT.